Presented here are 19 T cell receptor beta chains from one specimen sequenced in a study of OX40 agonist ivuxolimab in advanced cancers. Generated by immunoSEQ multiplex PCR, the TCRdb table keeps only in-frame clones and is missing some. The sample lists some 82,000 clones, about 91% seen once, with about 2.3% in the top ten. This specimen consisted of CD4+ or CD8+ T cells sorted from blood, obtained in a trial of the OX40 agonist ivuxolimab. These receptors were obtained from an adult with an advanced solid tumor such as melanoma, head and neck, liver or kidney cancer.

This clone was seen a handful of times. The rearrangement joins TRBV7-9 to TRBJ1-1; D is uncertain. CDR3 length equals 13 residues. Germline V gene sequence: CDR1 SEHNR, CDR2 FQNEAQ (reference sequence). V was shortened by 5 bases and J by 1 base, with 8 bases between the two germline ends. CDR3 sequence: CASSPKGNTEAFF. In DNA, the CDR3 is TGTGCCAGCAGCCCAAAGGGGAACACTGAAGCTTTCTTT.

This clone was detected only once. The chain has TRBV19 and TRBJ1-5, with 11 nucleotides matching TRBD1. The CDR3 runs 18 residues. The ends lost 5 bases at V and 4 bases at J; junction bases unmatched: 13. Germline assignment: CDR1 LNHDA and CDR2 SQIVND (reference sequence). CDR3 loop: CASSPGQGANIGNQPQHF. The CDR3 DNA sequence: TGTGCCAGTAGTCCTGGACAGGGGGCGAATATTGGGAATCAGCCCCAGCATTTT.

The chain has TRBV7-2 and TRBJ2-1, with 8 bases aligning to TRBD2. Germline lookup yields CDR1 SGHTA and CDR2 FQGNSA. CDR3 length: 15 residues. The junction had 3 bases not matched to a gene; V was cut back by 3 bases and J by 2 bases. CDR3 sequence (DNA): TGTGCCAGCAGCTTGGGACTAGGGGCCTACAATGAGCAGTTCTTC. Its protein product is CASSLGLGAYNEQFF.

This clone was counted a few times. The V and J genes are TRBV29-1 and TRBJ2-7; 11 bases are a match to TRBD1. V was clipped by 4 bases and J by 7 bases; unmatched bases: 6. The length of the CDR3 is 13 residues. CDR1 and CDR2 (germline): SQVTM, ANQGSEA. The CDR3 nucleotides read TGCAGCGTTGGCGGACAGGGGGCGAGAGAGCAGTACTTC. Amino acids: CSVGGQGAREQYF.

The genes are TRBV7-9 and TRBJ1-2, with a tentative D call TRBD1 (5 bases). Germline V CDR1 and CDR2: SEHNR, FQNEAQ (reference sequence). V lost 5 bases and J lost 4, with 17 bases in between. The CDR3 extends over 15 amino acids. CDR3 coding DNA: TGTGCCAGCAGCAAAGCCGGGACGGTGTCCTATGGCTACACCTTC. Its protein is CASSKAGTVSYGYTF.

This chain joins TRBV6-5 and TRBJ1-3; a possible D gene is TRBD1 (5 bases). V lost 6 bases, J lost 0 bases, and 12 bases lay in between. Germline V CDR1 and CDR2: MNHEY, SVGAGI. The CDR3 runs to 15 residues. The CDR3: CASSRRALSGNTIYF. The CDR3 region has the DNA TGTGCCAGCAGCCGCAGGGCCCTCTCTGGAAACACCATATATTTT.

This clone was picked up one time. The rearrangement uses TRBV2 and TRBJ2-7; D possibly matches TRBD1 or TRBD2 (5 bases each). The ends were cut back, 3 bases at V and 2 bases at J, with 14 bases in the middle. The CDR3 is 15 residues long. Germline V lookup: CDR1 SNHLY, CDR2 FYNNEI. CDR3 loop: CASSERVTAAYEQYF. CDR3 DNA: TGTGCCAGCAGTGAGCGGGTGACAGCCGCCTACGAGCAGTACTTC.

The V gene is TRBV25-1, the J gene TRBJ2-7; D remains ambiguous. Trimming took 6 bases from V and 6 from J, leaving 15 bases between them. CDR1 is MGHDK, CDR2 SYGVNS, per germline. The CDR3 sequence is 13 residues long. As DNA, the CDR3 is TGTGCCAGCAGCCATCCTCTTCGGGTCGAGCAGTACTTC. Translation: CASSHPLRVEQYF.

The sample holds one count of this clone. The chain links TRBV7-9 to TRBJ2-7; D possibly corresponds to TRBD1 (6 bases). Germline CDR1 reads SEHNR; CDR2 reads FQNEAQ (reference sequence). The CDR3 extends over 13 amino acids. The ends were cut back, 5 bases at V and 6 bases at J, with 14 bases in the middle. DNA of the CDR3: TGTGCCAGCAGCCCTGTGGGGGCTGGCGAGCAGTACTTC. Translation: CASSPVGAGEQYF.

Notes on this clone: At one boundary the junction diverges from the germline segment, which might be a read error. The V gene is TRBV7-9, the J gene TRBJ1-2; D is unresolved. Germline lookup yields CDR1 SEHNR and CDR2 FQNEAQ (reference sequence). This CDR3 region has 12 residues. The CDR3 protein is CASSSLLGSKTF. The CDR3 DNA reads TGTGCCAGCAGCTCCCTCCTCGGCTCTAAAACTTTC.

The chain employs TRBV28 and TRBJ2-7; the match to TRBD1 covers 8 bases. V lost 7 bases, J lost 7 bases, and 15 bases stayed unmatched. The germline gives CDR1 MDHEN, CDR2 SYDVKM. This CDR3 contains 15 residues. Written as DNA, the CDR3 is TGTGCCAGCACCTCAATAGGGACAGGCCTTGGGGAGCAGTACTTC. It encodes CASTSIGTGLGEQYF.

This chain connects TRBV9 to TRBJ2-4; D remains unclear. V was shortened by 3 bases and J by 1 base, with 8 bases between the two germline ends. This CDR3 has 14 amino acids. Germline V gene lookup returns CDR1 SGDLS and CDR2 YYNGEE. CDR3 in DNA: TGTGCCAGCAGCGCCGGGTCGGCCAAAAACATTCAGTACTTC. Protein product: CASSAGSAKNIQYF.

The CDR3 coding sequence is TGTGCCAGTAGCCGGGACAGGAGAGCCTACGAGCAGTACTTC. This codes for CASSRDRRAYEQYF. The chain is built from TRBV19 and TRBJ2-7, with 8 bases aligning to TRBD1. There are 14 residues in the CDR3. The trim removed 6 bases at V and 2 bases at J, leaving 6 bases unmatched. Looked up from germline, CDR1 is LNHDA and CDR2 is SQIVND (reference sequence).

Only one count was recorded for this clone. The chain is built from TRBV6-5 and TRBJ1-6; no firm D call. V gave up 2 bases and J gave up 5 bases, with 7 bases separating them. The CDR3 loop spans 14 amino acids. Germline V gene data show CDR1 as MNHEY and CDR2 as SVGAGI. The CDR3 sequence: CASSYRPNNSPLHF. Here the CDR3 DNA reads TGTGCCAGCAGTTACCGGCCCAATAATTCACCCCTCCACTTT.

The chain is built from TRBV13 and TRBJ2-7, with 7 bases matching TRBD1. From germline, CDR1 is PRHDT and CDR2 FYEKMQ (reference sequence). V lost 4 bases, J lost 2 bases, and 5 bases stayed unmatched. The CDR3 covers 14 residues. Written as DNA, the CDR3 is TGTGCCAGCAGCTACCCGGGACAGCCCTACGAGCAGTACTTC. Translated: CASSYPGQPYEQYF. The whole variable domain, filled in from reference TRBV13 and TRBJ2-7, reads AAGVIQSPRHLIKEKRETATLKCYPIPRHDTVYWYQQGPGQDPQFLISFYEKMQSDKGSIPDRFSAQQFSDYHSELNMSSLELGDSALYFCASSYPGQPYEQYFGPGTRLTVT.

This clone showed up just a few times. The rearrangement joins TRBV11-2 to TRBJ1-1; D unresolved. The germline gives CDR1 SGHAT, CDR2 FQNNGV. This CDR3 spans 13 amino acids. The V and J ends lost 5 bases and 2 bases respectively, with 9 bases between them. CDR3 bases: TGTGCCAGCAGCCTCCTAGAAAACACTGAAGCTTTCTTT. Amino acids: CASSLLENTEAFF.

The CDR3 reads CASREGSGYTGELFF. In DNA, the CDR3 is TGTGCCAGCAGGGAGGGTTCTGGCTACACCGGGGAGCTGTTTTTT. The V gene is TRBV2, the J gene TRBJ2-2; D is possibly TRBD2 (6 bases). CDR1 SNHLY and CDR2 FYNNEI come from the germline V gene. V lost 6 bases, J lost 3 bases, and 14 bases lay in between. This CDR3 region has 15 residues.

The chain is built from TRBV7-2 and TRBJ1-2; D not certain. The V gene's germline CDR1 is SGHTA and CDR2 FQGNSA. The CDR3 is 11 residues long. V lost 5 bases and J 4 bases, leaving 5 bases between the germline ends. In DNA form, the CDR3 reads TGTGCCAGCAGCGCGTCCTATGGCTACACCTTC. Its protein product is CASSASYGYTF. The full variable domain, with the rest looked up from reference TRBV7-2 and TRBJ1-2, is GAGVSQSPSNKVTEKGKDVELRCDPISGHTALYWYRQSLGQGLEFLIYFQGNSAPDKSGLPSDRFSAERTGGSVSTLTIQRTQQEDSAVYLCASSASYGYTFGSGTRLTVV.

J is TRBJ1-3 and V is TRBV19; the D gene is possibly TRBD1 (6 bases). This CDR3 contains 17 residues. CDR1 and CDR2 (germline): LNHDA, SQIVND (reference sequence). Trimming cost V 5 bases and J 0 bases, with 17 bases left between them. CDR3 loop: CASSDQGRAISGNTIYF. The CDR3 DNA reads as TGTGCCAGTAGTGACCAGGGGAGGGCCATCTCTGGAAACACCATATATTTT.